This record looks at one T cell receptor (beta chain) sequence and its context. What it binds is unknown. RNA transcripts provided the source from which TCR beta CDR3 regions were amplified. TCR CDR3 underwent first-round RT-PCR with the HTBI primer set. From the multiplex PCR reads, TCRdb called clonotypes with MiXCR, one entry per CDR3 protein. The data show roughly 93,000 distinct CDR3 sequences, 35% to 45% seen once. The data derive from a study of T cells in Graves' hyperthyroidism and ophthalmopathy. There are 11 residues in the CDR3. With 5 bases removed from V and 12 bases from J, the gap between germline ends came to 13 bases. Notes on the study in general: The model predicted ophthalmopathy a median 6.5 months before onset. From stable hyperthyroidism, ophthalmopathy was separated by a 13 V-J model.

This sequence was found in a woman aged 30 to 39 with Graves' hyperthyroidism. The rearrangement links TRBV12-3 or TRBV12-4 to TRBJ1-2; tentative D call: TRBD1 (6 bases). What was sequenced was peripheral blood or thyroid tissue (not recorded which). The CDR3 protein is CASSAQGWDTF. CDR3 DNA sequence: TGTGCCAGCAGTGCACAGGGATGGGACACCTTC.